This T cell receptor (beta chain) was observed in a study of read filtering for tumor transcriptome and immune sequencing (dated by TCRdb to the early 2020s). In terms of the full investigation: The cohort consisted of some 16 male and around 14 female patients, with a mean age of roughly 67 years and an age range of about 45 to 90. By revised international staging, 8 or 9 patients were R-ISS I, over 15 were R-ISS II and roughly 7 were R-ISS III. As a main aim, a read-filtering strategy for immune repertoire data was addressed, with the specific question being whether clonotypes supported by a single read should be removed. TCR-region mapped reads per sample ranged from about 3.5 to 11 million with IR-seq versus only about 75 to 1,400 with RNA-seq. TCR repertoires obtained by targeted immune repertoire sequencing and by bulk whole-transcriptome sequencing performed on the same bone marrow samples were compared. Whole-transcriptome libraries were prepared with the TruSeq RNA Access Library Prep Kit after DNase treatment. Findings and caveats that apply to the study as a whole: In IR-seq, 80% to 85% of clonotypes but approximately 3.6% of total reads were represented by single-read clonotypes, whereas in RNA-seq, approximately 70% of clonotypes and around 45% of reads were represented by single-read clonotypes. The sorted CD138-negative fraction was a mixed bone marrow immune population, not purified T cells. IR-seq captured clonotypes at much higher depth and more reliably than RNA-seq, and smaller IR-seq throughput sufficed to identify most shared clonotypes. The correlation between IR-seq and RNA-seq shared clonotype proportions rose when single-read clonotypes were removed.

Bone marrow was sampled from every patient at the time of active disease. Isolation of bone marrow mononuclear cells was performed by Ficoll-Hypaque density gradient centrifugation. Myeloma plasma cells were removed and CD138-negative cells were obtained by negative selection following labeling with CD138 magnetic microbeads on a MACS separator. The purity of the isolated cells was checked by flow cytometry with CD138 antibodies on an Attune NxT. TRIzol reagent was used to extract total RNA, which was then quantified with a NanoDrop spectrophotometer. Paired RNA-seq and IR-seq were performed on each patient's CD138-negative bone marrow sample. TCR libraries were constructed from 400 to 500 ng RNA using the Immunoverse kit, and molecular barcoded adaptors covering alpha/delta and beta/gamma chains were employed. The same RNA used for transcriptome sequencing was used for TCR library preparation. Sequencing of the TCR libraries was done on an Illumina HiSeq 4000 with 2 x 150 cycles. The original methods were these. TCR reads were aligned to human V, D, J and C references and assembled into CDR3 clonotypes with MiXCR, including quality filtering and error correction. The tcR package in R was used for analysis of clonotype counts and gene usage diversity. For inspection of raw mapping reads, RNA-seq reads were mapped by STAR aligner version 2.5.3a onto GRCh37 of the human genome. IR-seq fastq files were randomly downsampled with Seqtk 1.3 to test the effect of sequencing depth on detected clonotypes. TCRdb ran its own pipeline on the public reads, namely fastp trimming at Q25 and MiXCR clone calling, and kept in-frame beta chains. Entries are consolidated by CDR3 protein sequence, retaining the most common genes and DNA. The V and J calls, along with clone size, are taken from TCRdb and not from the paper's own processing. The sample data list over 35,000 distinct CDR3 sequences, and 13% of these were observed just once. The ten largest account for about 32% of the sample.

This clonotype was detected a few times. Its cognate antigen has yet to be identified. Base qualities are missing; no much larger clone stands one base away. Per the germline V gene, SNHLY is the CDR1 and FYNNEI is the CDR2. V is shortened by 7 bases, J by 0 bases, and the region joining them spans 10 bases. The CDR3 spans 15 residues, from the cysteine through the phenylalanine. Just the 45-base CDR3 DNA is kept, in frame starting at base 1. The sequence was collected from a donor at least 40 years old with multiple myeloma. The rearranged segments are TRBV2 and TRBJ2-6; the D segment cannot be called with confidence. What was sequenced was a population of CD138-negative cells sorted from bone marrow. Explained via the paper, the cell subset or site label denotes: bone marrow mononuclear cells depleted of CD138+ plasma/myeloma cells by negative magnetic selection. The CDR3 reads CASIRAYSGANVLTF. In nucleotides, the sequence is TGTGCCAGCATCCGGGCTTACTCTGGGGCCAACGTCCTGACTTTC.